Many counts were recorded for the clone carrying this TCR beta chain. Its antigen is currently unknown. TCRdb reprocessed the RT-PCR reads via MiXCR and lists one record per CDR3 protein. This table holds over 150,000 distinct CDR3 sequences, about 10% found once. This CDR3 contains 16 residues. CDR1 MNHEY and CDR2 SMNVEV come from the germline V gene (reference sequence). The V segment lost 5 bases and the J segment 6 bases; nucleotides outside the gene matches: 12. The sample originates from a study of response to subunit inactivated influenza vaccine. Study-wide results and caveats: After each seasonal influenza vaccination, few new T cells are recruited, the authors suggested.

This clonotype was sampled from a man aged 45 to 70 who received an inactivated influenza vaccine. Sequenced material: CD8+ T cells sorted from PBMCs, taken approximately 25 months after vaccination. The chain combines TRBV27 with TRBJ2-1; 8 bases fit TRBD2. CDR3 bases: TGTGCCAGCAGTACGGTAGCGGGGCTCCTAATCAATGAGCAGTTCTTC. Translated, it gives CASSTVAGLLINEQFF.